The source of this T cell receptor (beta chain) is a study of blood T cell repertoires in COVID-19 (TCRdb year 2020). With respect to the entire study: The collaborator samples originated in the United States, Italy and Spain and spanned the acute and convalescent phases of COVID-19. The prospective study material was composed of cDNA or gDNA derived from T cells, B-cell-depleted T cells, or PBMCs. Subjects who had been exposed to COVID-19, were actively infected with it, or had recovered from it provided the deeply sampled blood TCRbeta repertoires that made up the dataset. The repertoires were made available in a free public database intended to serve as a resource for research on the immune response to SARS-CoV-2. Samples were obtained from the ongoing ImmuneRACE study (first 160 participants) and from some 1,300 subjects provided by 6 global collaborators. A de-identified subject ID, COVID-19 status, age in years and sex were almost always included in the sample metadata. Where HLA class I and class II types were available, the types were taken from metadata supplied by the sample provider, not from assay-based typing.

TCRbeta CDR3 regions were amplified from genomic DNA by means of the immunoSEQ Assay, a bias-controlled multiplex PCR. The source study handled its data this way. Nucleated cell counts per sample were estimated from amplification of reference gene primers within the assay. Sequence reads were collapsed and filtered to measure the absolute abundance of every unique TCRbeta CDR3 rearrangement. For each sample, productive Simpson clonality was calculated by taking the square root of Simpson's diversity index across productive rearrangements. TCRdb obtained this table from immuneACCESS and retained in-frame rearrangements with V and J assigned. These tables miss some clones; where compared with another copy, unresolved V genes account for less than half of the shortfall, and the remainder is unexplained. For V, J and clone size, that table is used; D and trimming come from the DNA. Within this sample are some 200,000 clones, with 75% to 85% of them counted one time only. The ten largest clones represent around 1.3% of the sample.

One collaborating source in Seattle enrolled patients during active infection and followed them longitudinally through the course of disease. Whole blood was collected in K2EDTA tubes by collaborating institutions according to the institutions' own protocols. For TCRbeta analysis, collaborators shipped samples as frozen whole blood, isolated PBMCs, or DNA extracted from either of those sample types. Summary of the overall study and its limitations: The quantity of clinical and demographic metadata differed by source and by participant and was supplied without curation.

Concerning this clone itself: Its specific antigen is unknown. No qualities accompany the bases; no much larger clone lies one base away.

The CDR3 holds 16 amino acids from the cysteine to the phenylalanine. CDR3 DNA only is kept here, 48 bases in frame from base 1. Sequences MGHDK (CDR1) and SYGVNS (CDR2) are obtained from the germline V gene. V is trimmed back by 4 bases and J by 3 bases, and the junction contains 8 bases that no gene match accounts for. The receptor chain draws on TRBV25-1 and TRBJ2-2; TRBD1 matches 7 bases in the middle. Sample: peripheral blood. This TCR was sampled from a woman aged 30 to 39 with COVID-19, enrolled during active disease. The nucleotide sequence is TGTGCCAGCAGTGCCCCGGTAACAGGGGACACCGGGGAGCTGTTTTTT. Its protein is CASSAPVTGDTGELFF.